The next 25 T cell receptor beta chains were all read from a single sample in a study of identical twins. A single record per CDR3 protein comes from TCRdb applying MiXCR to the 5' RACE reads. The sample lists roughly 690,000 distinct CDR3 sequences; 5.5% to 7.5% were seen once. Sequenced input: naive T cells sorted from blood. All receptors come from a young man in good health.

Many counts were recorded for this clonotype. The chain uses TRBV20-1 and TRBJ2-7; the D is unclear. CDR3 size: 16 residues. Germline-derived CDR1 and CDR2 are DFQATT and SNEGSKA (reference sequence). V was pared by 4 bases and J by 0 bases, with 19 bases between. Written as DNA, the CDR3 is TGCAGTGCTATTCCCCCTAATGAGACACACTCCTACGAGCAGTACTTC. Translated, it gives CSAIPPNETHSYEQYF.

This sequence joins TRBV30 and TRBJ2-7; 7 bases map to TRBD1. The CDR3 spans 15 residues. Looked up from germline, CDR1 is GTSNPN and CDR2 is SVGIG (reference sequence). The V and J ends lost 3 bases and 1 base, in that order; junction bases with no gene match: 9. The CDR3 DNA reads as TGTGCCTGGAGGGGAAGGGGGCCCGAGTCCTACGAGCAGTACTTC. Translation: CAWRGRGPESYEQYF.

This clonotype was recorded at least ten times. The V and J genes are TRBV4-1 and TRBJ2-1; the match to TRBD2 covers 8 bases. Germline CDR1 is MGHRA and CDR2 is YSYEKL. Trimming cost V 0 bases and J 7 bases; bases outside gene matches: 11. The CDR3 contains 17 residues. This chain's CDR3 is CASSQEGSGSMSNEQFF. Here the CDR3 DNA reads TGCGCCAGCAGCCAAGAAGGCAGCGGGAGTATGTCAAATGAGCAGTTCTTC.

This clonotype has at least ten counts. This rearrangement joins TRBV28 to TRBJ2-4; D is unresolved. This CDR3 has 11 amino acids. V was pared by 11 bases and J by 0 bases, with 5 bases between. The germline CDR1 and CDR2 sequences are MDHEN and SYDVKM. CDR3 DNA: TGTGCCTCTTTAGCCAAAAACATTCAGTACTTC. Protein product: CASLAKNIQYF.

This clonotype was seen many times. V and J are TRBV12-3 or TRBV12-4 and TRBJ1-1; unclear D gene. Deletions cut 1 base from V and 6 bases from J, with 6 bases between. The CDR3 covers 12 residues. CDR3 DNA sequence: TGTGCCAGCAGTTTAGGAGCCTCTGAAGCTTTCTTT. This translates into CASSLGASEAFF.

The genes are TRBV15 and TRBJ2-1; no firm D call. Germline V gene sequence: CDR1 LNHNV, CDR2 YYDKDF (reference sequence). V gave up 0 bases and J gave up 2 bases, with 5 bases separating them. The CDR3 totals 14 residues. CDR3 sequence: CATSRDSTYNEQFF. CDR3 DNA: TGTGCCACCAGCAGAGACTCTACCTACAATGAGCAGTTCTTC.

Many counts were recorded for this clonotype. The CDR3 DNA reads as TGTGCCAGCAGCCTCCGGACAGGGGCGGACCAGGTCAGCACAGATACGCAGTATTTT. Amino acids: CASSLRTGADQVSTDTQYF. This sequence joins TRBV11-1 and TRBJ2-3; 9 positions agree with TRBD1. V trimming: 5 bases; J trimming: 0 bases; junction bases outside the gene matches: 15. The CDR3 is 19 amino acids. Germline CDR1 is SGHAT and CDR2 is FQDESV (reference sequence).

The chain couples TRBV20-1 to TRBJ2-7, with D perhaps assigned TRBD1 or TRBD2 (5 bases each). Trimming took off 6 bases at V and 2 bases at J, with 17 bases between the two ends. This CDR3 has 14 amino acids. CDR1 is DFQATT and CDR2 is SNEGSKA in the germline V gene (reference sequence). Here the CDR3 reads CSATSGTLTYEQYF. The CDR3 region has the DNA TGCAGTGCAACCTCCGGGACGCTAACCTACGAGCAGTACTTC.

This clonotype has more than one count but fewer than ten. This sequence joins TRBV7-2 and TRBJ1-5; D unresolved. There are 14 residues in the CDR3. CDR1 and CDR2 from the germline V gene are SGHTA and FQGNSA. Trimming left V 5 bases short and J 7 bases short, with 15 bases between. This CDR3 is CASSLVVGGQPQHF. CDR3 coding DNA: TGTGCCAGCAGCCTGGTTGTGGGCGGCCAGCCCCAGCATTTT.

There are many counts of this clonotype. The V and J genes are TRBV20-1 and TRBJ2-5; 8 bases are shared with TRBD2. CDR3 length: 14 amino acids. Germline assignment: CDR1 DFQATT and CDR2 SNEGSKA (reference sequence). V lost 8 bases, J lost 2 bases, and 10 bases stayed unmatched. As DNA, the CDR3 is TGCAGTAAACCTAGCGGGCCGAGTCAAGAGACCCAGTACTTC. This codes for CSKPSGPSQETQYF.

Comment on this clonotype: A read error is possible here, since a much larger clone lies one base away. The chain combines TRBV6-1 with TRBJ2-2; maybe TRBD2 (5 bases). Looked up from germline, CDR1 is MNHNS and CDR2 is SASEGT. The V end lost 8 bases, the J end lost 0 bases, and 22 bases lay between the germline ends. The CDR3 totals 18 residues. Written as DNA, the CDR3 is TGTGCCAGCGTCAGACCAGGACGCGGGCACGCGAACACCGGGGAGCTGTTTTTT. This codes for CASVRPGRGHANTGELFF.

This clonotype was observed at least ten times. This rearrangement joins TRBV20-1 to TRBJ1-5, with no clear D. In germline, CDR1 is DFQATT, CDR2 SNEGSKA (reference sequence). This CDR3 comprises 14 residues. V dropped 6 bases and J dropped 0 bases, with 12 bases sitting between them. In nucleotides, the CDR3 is TGCAGTGCCGCCAGATCCTATAGCAATCAGCCCCAGCATTTT. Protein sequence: CSAARSYSNQPQHF.

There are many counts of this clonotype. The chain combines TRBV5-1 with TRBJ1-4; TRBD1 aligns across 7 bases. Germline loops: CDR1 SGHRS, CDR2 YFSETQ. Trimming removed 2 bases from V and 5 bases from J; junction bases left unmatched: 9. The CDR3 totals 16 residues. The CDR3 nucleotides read TGCGCCAGCAGCTTCTCCTTAGGGGGCGCGAATGAAAAACTGTTTTTT. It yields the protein CASSFSLGGANEKLFF.

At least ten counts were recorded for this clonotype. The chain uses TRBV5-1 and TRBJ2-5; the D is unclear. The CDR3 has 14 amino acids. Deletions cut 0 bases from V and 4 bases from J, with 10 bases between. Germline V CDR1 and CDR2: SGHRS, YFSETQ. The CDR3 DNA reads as TGCGCCAGCAGCTTGGGCCTCACGGGAGAGACCCAGTACTTC. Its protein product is CASSLGLTGETQYF. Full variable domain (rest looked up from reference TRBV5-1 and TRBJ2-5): KAGVTQTPRYLIKTRGQQVTLSCSPISGHRSVSWYQQTPGQGLQFLFEYFSETQRNKGNFPGRFSGRQFSNSRSEMNVSTLELGDSALYLCASSLGLTGETQYFGPGTRLLVL.

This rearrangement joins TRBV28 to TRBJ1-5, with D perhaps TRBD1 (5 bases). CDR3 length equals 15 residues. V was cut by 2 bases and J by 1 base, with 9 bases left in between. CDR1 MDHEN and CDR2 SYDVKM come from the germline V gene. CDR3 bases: TGTGCCAGCAGTTTACAGGGCAGGAGCAATCAGCCCCAGCATTTT. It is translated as CASSLQGRSNQPQHF.

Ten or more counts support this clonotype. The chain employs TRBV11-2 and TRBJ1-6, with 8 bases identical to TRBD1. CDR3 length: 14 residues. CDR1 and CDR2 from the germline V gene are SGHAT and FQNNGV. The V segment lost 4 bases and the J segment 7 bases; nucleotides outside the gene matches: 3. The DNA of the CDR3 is TGTGCCAGCAGCTCGGACAGGGCCAATTCACCCCTCCACTTT. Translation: CASSSDRANSPLHF.

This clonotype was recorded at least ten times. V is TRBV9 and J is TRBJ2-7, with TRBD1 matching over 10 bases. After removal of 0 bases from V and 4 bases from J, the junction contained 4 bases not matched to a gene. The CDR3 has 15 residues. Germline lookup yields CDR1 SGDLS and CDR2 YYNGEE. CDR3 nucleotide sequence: TGTGCCAGCAGCGTAGATGACAGGGGGCTTTACGAGCAGTACTTC. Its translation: CASSVDDRGLYEQYF.

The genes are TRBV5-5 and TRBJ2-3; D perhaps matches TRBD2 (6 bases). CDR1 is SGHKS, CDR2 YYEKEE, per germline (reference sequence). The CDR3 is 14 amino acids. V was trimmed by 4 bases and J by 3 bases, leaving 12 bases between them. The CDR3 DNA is TGTGCCAGCAGCAGGGACTCAATGACAGATACGCAGTATTTT. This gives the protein CASSRDSMTDTQYF.

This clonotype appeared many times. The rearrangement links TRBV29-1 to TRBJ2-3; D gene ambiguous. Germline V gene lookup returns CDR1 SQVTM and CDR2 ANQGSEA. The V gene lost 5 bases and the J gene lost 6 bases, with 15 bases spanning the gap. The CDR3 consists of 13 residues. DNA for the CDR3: TGCAGCGTTAAACCCAGGCCTTCCGATACGCAGTATTTT. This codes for CSVKPRPSDTQYF.

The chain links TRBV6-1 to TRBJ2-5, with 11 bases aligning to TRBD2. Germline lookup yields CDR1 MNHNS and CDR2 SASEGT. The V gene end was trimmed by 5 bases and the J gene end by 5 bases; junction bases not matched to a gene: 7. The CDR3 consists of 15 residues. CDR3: CASSPTSGSYETQYF. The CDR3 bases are TGTGCCAGCAGTCCCACTAGCGGGAGTTATGAGACCCAGTACTTC.

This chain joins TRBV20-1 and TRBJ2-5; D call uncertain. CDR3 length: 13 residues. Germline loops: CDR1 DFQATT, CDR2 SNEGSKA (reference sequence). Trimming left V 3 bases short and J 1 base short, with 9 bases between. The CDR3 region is CSASRLVQETQYF. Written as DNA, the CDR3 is TGCAGTGCTAGTCGCCTAGTCCAAGAGACCCAGTACTTC.

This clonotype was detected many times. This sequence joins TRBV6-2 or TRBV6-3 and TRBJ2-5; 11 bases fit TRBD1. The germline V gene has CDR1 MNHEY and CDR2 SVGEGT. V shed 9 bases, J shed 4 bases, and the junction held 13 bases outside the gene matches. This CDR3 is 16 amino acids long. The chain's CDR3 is CARISGTGGIRETQYF. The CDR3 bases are TGTGCCAGGATCTCCGGGACAGGGGGAATTCGAGAGACCCAGTACTTC.

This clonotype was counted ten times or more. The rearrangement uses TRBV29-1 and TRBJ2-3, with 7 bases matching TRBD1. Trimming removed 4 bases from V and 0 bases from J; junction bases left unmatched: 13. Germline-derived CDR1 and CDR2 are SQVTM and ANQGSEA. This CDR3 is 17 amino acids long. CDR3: CSVVSPGQQASTDTQYF. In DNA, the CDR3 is TGCAGCGTTGTTTCCCCGGGACAGCAAGCTAGCACAGATACGCAGTATTTT.

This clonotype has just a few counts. The CDR3 nucleotides read TGTGCCAGCAGCTTAAAAGGGGGACCGGACTACGAGCAGTACGTC. Translated: CASSLKGGPDYEQYV. J is TRBJ2-7 and V is TRBV7-8; a possible D gene is TRBD1 (6 bases). Trimming took off 2 bases at V and 3 bases at J, with 14 bases between the two ends. CDR1 is SGHVS and CDR2 is FQNEAQ in the germline V gene. The length of the CDR3 is 15 residues.

The CDR3 DNA is TGCAGTGCCCCGCCCCCAAGGGGGATGTTATGGACCCAGTACTTC. Protein sequence: CSAPPPRGMLWTQYF. The chain couples TRBV20-1 to TRBJ2-5, with D perhaps matching TRBD1 (6 bases). The CDR3 has 15 residues. V was shortened by 6 bases and J by 7 bases, with 24 bases between the two germline ends. Germline CDR1 DFQATT, CDR2 SNEGSKA (reference sequence).